The entry below gives a single T cell receptor (beta chain) sequence along with its context. Germline lookup yields CDR1 LNHDA and CDR2 SQIVND (reference sequence). This CDR3 region has 17 residues. Trimming pared 7 bases from V and 5 bases from J, leaving 24 bases between. These data originate in a study of blood T cell repertoires in COVID-19. Study details: PBMCs, B-cell-depleted T cells, or T cells were the source of the cDNA or gDNA that made up the material.

Some clones are missing from TCRdb's copy, which holds only in-frame ones; the method was immunoSEQ multiplex PCR. The data hold 52,000 or so clones, with approximately 81% observed a single time. The chain carries TRBV19 and TRBJ1-5, with D tentatively TRBD1 (5 bases). The receptor comes from a man aged 45 to 65 with acute or convalescent COVID-19. Sequenced: peripheral blood. CDR3 nucleotide sequence: TGTGCCAGTACCTCTACCTTGGACAACCAAATTTATCAGCCCCAGCATTTT. It encodes CASTSTLDNQIYQPQHF.